This T cell receptor (beta chain) was recovered during a study of Graves' ophthalmopathy and Graves' hyperthyroidism. Deletions cut 5 bases from V and 3 bases from J, with 13 bases between. This CDR3 comprises 14 residues. Germline V CDR1 and CDR2: SEHNR, FQNEAQ (reference sequence). General observations from the study: Cross-validated, the 13-signature model showed 87.88%/81.08% sensitivity/specificity, and 80%/75% in the test set. Prediction of ophthalmopathy progression reached about 71% sensitivity and under 80% specificity.

RNA transcripts were the template, and TCR beta CDR3 regions were amplified from them. RT-PCR was first run with HTBI primers, then multiplex PCR in a second round. TCRdb called the multiplex PCR reads again in MiXCR, with one record for every CDR3 protein. Of almost 750,000 distinct CDR3 sequences in the sample, 35% to 50% are singletons; the top ten hold approximately 46%. This clonotype was counted between two and nine times. Antigen specificity is unknown. What was sequenced was peripheral blood. The sequence derives from an adult man with Graves' ophthalmopathy. The chain recombines TRBV7-9 with TRBJ1-1; no firm D call. CDR3: CASSPPGRYTEAFF. Written as DNA, the CDR3 is TGTGCCAGCAGCCCCCCGGGTAGGTACACTGAAGCTTTCTTT.